The T cell receptor beta chain under discussion was sequenced for a study of shared clonotypes between healthy human individuals. Broader study findings: In contrast to clonotypes shared by all four donors, non-shared clonotypes had lower generation probabilities. Only blood underwent sampling, and tissue repertoires likely differ. Inspection by rarefaction showed sorted-subset sequencing to be incomplete despite large depth.

Details on this clone: What it binds is not known.

Method: immunoSEQ multiplex PCR; TCRdb's copy keeps in-frame clones and lacks some. The profile covers 2,500,000 or so clones, with approximately 92% appearing a single time and around 0.14% taken by the ten largest. This CDR3 spans 15 amino acids. The V and J ends lost 4 bases and 2 bases respectively, with 15 bases between them. Per the germline V gene, CDR1 is SGHRS and CDR2 is YFSETQ. The clonotype was recovered from a man aged 18 to 30 in good health. The specimen sequenced was naive CD4+ T cells sorted from blood. Subset meaning: CD45RA+ positively selected. The genes are TRBV5-1 and TRBJ1-2; D possibly corresponds to TRBD1 (5 bases). CDR3 in amino acids: CASSAGASRNYGYTF. In DNA, the CDR3 is TGCGCCAGCAGCGCCGGGGCGTCAAGGAACTATGGCTACACCTTC.